These 18 T cell receptor beta chains were all obtained from the same sample, sequenced in a study of blood T cell repertoires in COVID-19. Profiled with immunoSEQ multiplex PCR; TCRdb holds only in-frame clones, not every one. The data show around 260,000 clones, roughly nine tenths seen once. The sequencing sample was made of peripheral blood. The receptors stem from a woman between 25 and 40 years old with COVID-19, enrolled during active disease.

Only one count was recorded for this clone. This chain joins TRBV20-1 and TRBJ1-1; perhaps TRBD1 as D (5 bases). This CDR3 is built from 11 residues. Trimming cost V 6 bases and J 6 bases, with 11 bases left between them. Germline CDR1 DFQATT, CDR2 SNEGSKA (reference sequence). DNA of the CDR3: TGCAGTGCCGCGGGGGATGCTGAAGCTTTCTTT. Encoded protein: CSAAGDAEAFF.

This chain uses TRBV5-1 with TRBJ1-6; 8 nucleotides match TRBD1. The CDR3 loop spans 15 amino acids. J lost 8 bases, V lost 3 bases, and 7 bases had no gene match. Germline assignment: CDR1 SGHRS and CDR2 YFSETQ. CDR3 loop: CASSSGDRPDSPLHF. The CDR3 bases are TGCGCCAGCAGCTCGGGGGACAGGCCGGATTCACCCCTCCACTTT.

V is TRBV2 and J is TRBJ1-2; TRBD1 might be the D (5 bases). The germline V gene encodes CDR1 SNHLY and CDR2 FYNNEI. Deletions cut 2 bases from V and 8 bases from J, with 15 bases between. There are 14 residues in the CDR3. The CDR3 nucleotides read TGTGCCAGCAGTGAATTGATAGGGGCTGACGGCTACACCTTC. It is translated as CASSELIGADGYTF.

The chain combines TRBV5-1 with TRBJ2-1; possible D gene TRBD2, 6 bases. This CDR3 is 15 amino acids long. Germline CDR1 is SGHRS and CDR2 is YFSETQ. V lost 0 bases and J lost 5, with 12 bases in between. CDR3 in amino acids: CASSLDSSAHNEQFF. As DNA, the CDR3 is TGCGCCAGCAGCTTGGATTCTAGCGCCCACAATGAGCAGTTCTTC.

J is TRBJ2-2 and V is TRBV19; TRBD2 agrees at 13 bases. This CDR3 has 17 amino acids. After removal of 3 bases from V and 3 bases from J, the junction contained 4 bases not matched to a gene. CDR1 and CDR2 from the germline V gene are LNHDA and SQIVND (reference sequence). The CDR3 DNA sequence: TGTGCCAGTAGTATTTGGACTAGCGGGAGCGACACCGGGGAGCTGTTTTTT. Encoded protein: CASSIWTSGSDTGELFF.

The rearrangement links TRBV5-1 to TRBJ2-1, with TRBD2 as a possible D gene (5 bases). Between the trimmed V and J ends, which lost 3 bases and 2 bases, there was a span of 18 bases. This CDR3 region has 17 residues. Per germline, CDR1 SGHRS and CDR2 YFSETQ. The CDR3 DNA is TGCGCCAGCAGCTCTAGGACTCACCGCGACACCTACAATGAGCAGTTCTTC. It is translated as CASSSRTHRDTYNEQFF.

The chain links TRBV4-1 to TRBJ2-6, with 8 bases that match TRBD1. The germline V gene has CDR1 MGHRA and CDR2 YSYEKL. The junction had 13 bases not matched to a gene; V was cut back by 8 bases and J by 1 base. The length of the CDR3 is 18 residues. In DNA form, the CDR3 reads TGCGCCAGCTCGGACAGGGAAGTTGGACGATCTGGGGCCAACGTCCTGACTTTC. Its translation: CASSDREVGRSGANVLTF.

This clone showed up just once. J is TRBJ2-5 and V is TRBV25-1; 7 bases map to TRBD1. The CDR3 loop spans 15 amino acids. CDR1 is MGHDK and CDR2 is SYGVNS in the germline V gene. The ends lost 6 bases at V and 4 bases at J; junction bases unmatched: 11. The CDR3 spells CASSLIDRDRETQYF. The CDR3 nucleotides are TGTGCCAGCAGCTTAATAGACAGGGATCGAGAGACCCAGTACTTC.

The genes are TRBV30 and TRBJ1-4; 9 nucleotides align to TRBD1. With 5 bases clipped from V and 0 bases from J, the junction kept 13 bases outside the gene matches. Germline lookup yields CDR1 GTSNPN and CDR2 SVGIG (reference sequence). This CDR3 is 18 amino acids long. The CDR3, as DNA: TGTGCCTGGGGCCCCTCCGGGACAGGGCTCGCAACTAATGAAAAACTGTTTTTT. Amino acid sequence: CAWGPSGTGLATNEKLFF.

V gene TRBV3-1 (or the pseudogene TRBV3-2) combines with J gene TRBJ2-7, with 7 bases aligning to TRBD2. V lost 4 bases to trimming and J lost 6 bases; unmatched junction nucleotides: 6. CDR3 length: 13 residues. Germline V gene sequence: CDR1 LGHDT, CDR2 YNNKEL (reference sequence). As DNA, the CDR3 is TGTGCCAGCAGCCCCTCAGCGGGATCCGAGCAGTACTTC. Translation: CASSPSAGSEQYF.

V is TRBV13 and J is TRBJ2-2, with 7 bases fitting TRBD1. The length of the CDR3 is 15 residues. J lost 5 bases, V lost 0 bases, and 3 bases had no gene match. Per the germline V gene, CDR1 is PRHDT and CDR2 is FYEKMQ (reference sequence). CDR3 DNA: TGTGCCAGCAGCTTAGGGCCGACAGGGACCGGGGAGCTGTTTTTT. Translation: CASSLGPTGTGELFF.

The rearrangement links TRBV15 to TRBJ1-4; TRBD1 might be the D (5 bases). V lost 1 base to trimming and J lost 3 bases, with 9 bases between them. CDR1 is LNHNV and CDR2 is YYDKDF in the germline V gene (reference sequence). The CDR3 totals 15 residues. CDR3 DNA: TGTGCCACCAGCAGAGGGTACAGGTCTAATGAAAAACTGTTTTTT. The encoded protein is CATSRGYRSNEKLFF.

The rearrangement links TRBV28 to TRBJ2-2; TRBD1 might be the D (5 bases). The CDR3 is 14 amino acids. Germline V gene sequence: CDR1 MDHEN, CDR2 SYDVKM. Between the trimmed V and J ends, which lost 7 bases and 0 bases, there was a span of 9 bases. The CDR3 region is CASKKGANTGELFF. The CDR3, as DNA: TGTGCCAGCAAAAAAGGGGCGAACACCGGGGAGCTGTTTTTT.

The gene calls are TRBV30 and TRBJ2-7; 7 bases fit TRBD2. Germline trimming cut 7 bases from V and 1 base from J; bases unmatched to any gene: 1. Germline V gives CDR1 GTSNPN, CDR2 SVGIG (reference sequence). The CDR3 totals 11 residues. CDR3 residues: CALRGSYEQYF. The DNA for the CDR3 is TGTGCCTTGCGGGGGTCCTACGAGCAGTACTTC.

This sequence joins TRBV5-1 and TRBJ1-4, with D possibly being TRBD1 (5 bases). The CDR3 is 15 residues long. Germline lookup yields CDR1 SGHRS and CDR2 YFSETQ. The V and J ends lost 0 bases and 4 bases respectively, with 10 bases between them. The CDR3 region is CASSLAQGGNEKLFF. The CDR3 DNA follows: TGCGCCAGCAGCTTGGCCCAGGGAGGTAATGAAAAACTGTTTTTT.

This clone was picked up a small number of times. The chain couples TRBV7-9 to TRBJ1-1, with D unclear. V lost 5 bases to trimming and J lost 6 bases, with 13 bases between them. Germline values: CDR1 SEHNR, CDR2 FQNEAQ (reference sequence). The CDR3 contains 13 residues. The CDR3 region is CASSPAGRAEAFF. The CDR3 nucleotides are TGTGCCAGCAGCCCCGCGGGTAGGGCTGAAGCTTTCTTT.

This clone was seen repeatedly, ten times or more. The J gene is TRBJ1-1, the V gene TRBV5-1; weak D call: TRBD1 (5 bases). There are 11 residues in the CDR3. Per the germline V gene, CDR1 is SGHRS and CDR2 is YFSETQ. Trimming removed 5 bases from V and 5 bases from J, with 7 bases in between. The CDR3: CASRGETEAFF. The CDR3 nucleotides are TGCGCCAGCAGAGGGGAAACTGAAGCTTTCTTT.

This clone was found once. J is TRBJ1-1 and V is TRBV20-1; D unclear. Germline assignment: CDR1 DFQATT and CDR2 SNEGSKA (reference sequence). The CDR3 has 11 amino acids. V gave up 5 bases and J gave up 11 bases, with 15 bases separating them. For the CDR3, the DNA is TGCAGTGCTCCCCAAGACCACGGGGCTTTCTTT. Translating it yields CSAPQDHGAFF.